The next 23 T cell receptor beta chains were all read from a single sample in a study of T cells in Graves' hyperthyroidism and ophthalmopathy. TCR beta CDR3 regions were amplified from RNA. A first-round RT-PCR of the TCR CDR3 used the HTBI primer set. TCRdb re-called the multiplex PCR reads through MiXCR, storing one row per CDR3 protein. Of about 420,000 distinct CDR3 sequences in the sample, approximately 15% are singletons; the top ten hold roughly 4.8%. The sequencing sample was made of blood. These receptors originate from a woman between 18 and 29 years old with Graves' hyperthyroidism.

Many counts were recorded for this clonotype. J is TRBJ2-1 and V is TRBV12-3 or TRBV12-4; unclear D gene. The CDR3 is 12 amino acids. The V and J ends lost 1 base and 6 bases respectively, with 4 bases between them. CDR3 amino acids: CASSLDTNEQFF. The CDR3 DNA reads as TGTGCCAGCAGTTTAGATACCAATGAGCAGTTCTTC.

This clonotype was detected ten times or more. The chain has TRBV24-1 and TRBJ2-1; D is perhaps TRBD2 (5 bases). Germline V gives CDR1 KGHDR, CDR2 SFDVKD. Trimming pared 10 bases from V and 2 bases from J, leaving 17 bases between. This CDR3 region has 15 residues. CDR3 bases: TGTGCCACTTCAGGAGGCCCTTTCACCTACAATGAGCAGTTCTTC. Protein: CATSGGPFTYNEQFF.

This clonotype was detected many times. The rearrangement joins TRBV6-1 to TRBJ2-3; 8 bases align to TRBD2. This CDR3 region has 12 residues. Per germline, CDR1 MNHNS and CDR2 SASEGT. V shed 8 bases and J 5 bases; nucleotides not matched to a gene: 3. CDR3 protein: CASSREGDTQYF. The CDR3 DNA follows: TGTGCCAGCTCTCGGGAGGGAGATACGCAGTATTTT.

This clonotype was detected a few times. This chain joins TRBV7-2 and TRBJ1-6, with unresolved D. Trimming shortened V by 3 bases and J by 8 bases, and 8 bases separated the two germline ends. Germline lookup yields CDR1 SGHTA and CDR2 FQGNSA. CDR3 length: 13 amino acids. CDR3 coding DNA: TGTGCCAGCAGCTTCTTTAGGGATTCACCCCTCCACTTT. The encoded protein is CASSFFRDSPLHF.

This clonotype was seen a handful of times. J is TRBJ2-1 and V is TRBV24-1; D is ambiguous. In germline, CDR1 is KGHDR, CDR2 SFDVKD. V was pared by 3 bases and J by 6 bases, with 14 bases between. The CDR3 spans 15 residues. CDR3 coding DNA: TGTGCCACCAGTGATCTAGTTAACTCCGTCAATGAGCAGTTCTTC. Its translation is CATSDLVNSVNEQFF.

V gene TRBV28 combines with J gene TRBJ1-1; 11 nucleotides align to TRBD1. The germline CDR1 and CDR2 sequences are MDHEN and SYDVKM. The CDR3 covers 12 residues. Germline trimming cut 11 bases from V and 7 bases from J; bases unmatched to any gene: 6. The CDR3 sequence: CAVTGQGGEAFF. In DNA, the CDR3 is TGTGCCGTCACGGGACAGGGGGGTGAAGCTTTCTTT.

This clonotype was recorded at least ten times. This chain joins TRBV20-1 and TRBJ2-1; TRBD1 aligns across 9 bases. Germline CDR1 and CDR2: DFQATT and SNEGSKA (reference sequence). The CDR3 has 15 amino acids. Trimming cost V 0 bases and J 10 bases; bases outside gene matches: 10. CDR3 residues: CSARDRGQGLYEQFF. As DNA, the CDR3 is TGCAGTGCTAGAGATAGGGGACAGGGTTTATACGAGCAGTTCTTC.

This chain uses TRBV4-1 with TRBJ2-3; D may be TRBD2 (7 bases). Trimming took off 5 bases at V and 0 bases at J, with 18 bases between the two ends. The CDR3 length is 17 residues. The germline V gene encodes CDR1 MGHRA and CDR2 YSYEKL. The CDR3 loop reads CASSVVGGGPSTDTQYF. The CDR3 nucleotides read TGCGCCAGCAGCGTAGTGGGCGGGGGCCCTAGCACAGATACGCAGTATTTT.

This clonotype was seen many times. The chain uses TRBV24-1 and TRBJ2-1; D possibly corresponds to TRBD2 (6 bases). V dropped 1 base and J dropped 6 bases, with 6 bases sitting between them. The CDR3 runs 13 residues. Per the germline V gene, CDR1 is KGHDR and CDR2 is SFDVKD. The CDR3 nucleotides read TGTGCCACCAGTGATTTCGGGGGCAATGAGCAGTTCTTC. It translates to CATSDFGGNEQFF.

This clonotype was detected only a few times. CDR3 in amino acids: CASRLAGGKDTQYF. The CDR3 DNA sequence: TGTGCCAGTAGACTAGCGGGGGGAAAAGATACGCAGTATTTT. The J gene is TRBJ2-3, the V gene TRBV19; 12 nucleotides align to TRBD2. Trimming cost V 6 bases and J 5 bases; bases outside gene matches: 3. The CDR3 consists of 14 residues. Germline CDR1 is LNHDA and CDR2 is SQIVND (reference sequence).

The sample holds many counts of this clonotype. CDR3 nucleotides: TGTGCCAGCAATGCTATGTATTACGAGCAGTACTTC. Residues: CASNAMYYEQYF. V is TRBV28 and J is TRBJ2-7; no clear D gene. The germline V gene encodes CDR1 MDHEN and CDR2 SYDVKM. Trimming cost V 7 bases and J 4 bases, with 11 bases left between them. The CDR3 is 12 amino acids.

This clonotype was observed a few times. This sequence may be a read error, since a much larger clone differs from it by one base. V gene TRBV12-3 or TRBV12-4 combines with J gene TRBJ1-2; 9 nucleotides align to TRBD1. The CDR3 consists of 15 residues. V was clipped by 10 bases and J by 6 bases; unmatched bases: 15. The CDR3 is CANSPPGTGRNGYTF. In nucleotides, the CDR3 is TGTGCCAACAGCCCCCCGGGGACAGGGAGGAATGGCTACACCTTC.

The chain links TRBV6-1 to TRBJ1-3; a weak D match, TRBD1 (6 bases). V was trimmed by 6 bases and J by 2 bases, leaving 14 bases between them. CDR3 length: 15 residues. CDR1 MNHNS and CDR2 SASEGT come from the germline V gene. The CDR3 loop reads CASRTGFQAGNTIYF. The CDR3 DNA is TGTGCCAGCAGAACAGGGTTTCAGGCTGGAAACACCATATATTTT.

This clonotype showed up many times. V gene TRBV12-3 or TRBV12-4 combines with J gene TRBJ2-7; D unclear. The V end lost 1 base, the J end lost 1 base, and 11 bases lay between the germline ends. This CDR3 contains 15 residues. CDR3 protein: CASSLGPKGSYEQYF. CDR3 bases: TGTGCCAGCAGTTTAGGCCCGAAGGGATCCTACGAGCAGTACTTC.

This clonotype has just a few counts. The chain employs TRBV19 and TRBJ1-3; the match to TRBD1 covers 10 bases. The trim removed 3 bases at V and 2 bases at J, leaving 1 base unmatched. CDR3 size: 15 residues. Germline CDR1 is LNHDA and CDR2 is SQIVND (reference sequence). CDR3 region: CASSMTGGPGNTIYF. DNA for the CDR3: TGTGCCAGTAGTATGACAGGGGGCCCTGGAAACACCATATATTTT.

The gene calls are TRBV10-2 and TRBJ2-7, with a weak D call TRBD2 (6 bases). Trimming took 7 bases from V and 1 from J, leaving 11 bases between them. The CDR3 consists of 13 residues. The germline V gene has CDR1 WSHSY and CDR2 SAAADI. The CDR3 is CASKGRGSYEQYF. The CDR3 nucleotides read TGCGCCAGCAAAGGACGGGGGTCCTACGAGCAGTACTTC.

This clonotype was picked up a small number of times. The gene calls are TRBV5-1 and TRBJ2-6; D is ambiguous. The CDR3 length is 15 residues. Trimming removed 3 bases at V and 2 bases at J, with 9 bases between. The germline V gene encodes CDR1 SGHRS and CDR2 YFSETQ. CDR3 in DNA: TGCGCCAGCAGCTCTGGGCAAGCTGGGGCCAACGTCCTGACTTTC. Its protein is CASSSGQAGANVLTF.

Many counts were recorded for this clonotype. V gene TRBV6-1 combines with J gene TRBJ1-5, with D possibly being TRBD1 (6 bases). This CDR3 has 17 residues. Germline V gene data show CDR1 as MNHNS and CDR2 as SASEGT. V was clipped by 5 bases and J by 1 base, with 18 bases between them. As DNA, the CDR3 is TGTGCCAGCAGTTATGCGCAACAGGGTAGGAGCAATCAGCCCCAGCATTTT. Translating it yields CASSYAQQGRSNQPQHF.

V usage is TRBV20-1 and J usage is TRBJ1-2; D not certain. This CDR3 region has 14 residues. With 3 bases removed from V and 6 bases from J, the gap between germline ends came to 17 bases. Germline-derived CDR1 and CDR2 are DFQATT and SNEGSKA (reference sequence). The CDR3 nucleotides are TGCAGTGCTAGTTCTCCCCGGCGGAAGGATGGCTACACCTTC. Its protein is CSASSPRRKDGYTF.

The chain employs TRBV28 and TRBJ1-2; D unresolved. This CDR3 region has 16 residues. Germline V gene data show CDR1 as MDHEN and CDR2 as SYDVKM. V was shortened by 7 bases and J by 7 bases, with 25 bases between the two germline ends. Here the CDR3 reads CASTINFRGPSVGYTF. Written as DNA, the CDR3 is TGTGCCAGCACCATTAACTTCCGCGGGCCTTCGGTTGGCTACACCTTC.

This clonotype was observed a few times. V and J are TRBV19 and TRBJ1-2; weak D call: TRBD1 (6 bases). With 4 bases removed from V and 8 bases from J, the gap between germline ends came to 23 bases. The CDR3 totals 16 residues. Germline CDR1 is LNHDA and CDR2 is SQIVND (reference sequence). The CDR3 DNA is TGTGCCAGTAGTACCGGGAAACAGGGCCTCCCTCGAGGCTACACCTTC. As protein: CASSTGKQGLPRGYTF.

This clonotype was seen only a few times. This chain connects TRBV6-1 to TRBJ2-1; D is perhaps TRBD1 (6 bases). The germline CDR1 and CDR2 sequences are MNHNS and SASEGT. The CDR3 is 13 amino acids. Between the trimmed V and J ends, which lost 7 bases and 5 bases, there was a span of 12 bases. The CDR3 nucleotides read TGTGCCAGCATTAACGCAGGGGACAATGAGCAGTTCTTC. Amino acid sequence: CASINAGDNEQFF.

This clonotype was counted at least ten times. This chain links TRBV20-1 with TRBJ2-7; D uncertain. Trimming took 2 bases from V and 6 from J, leaving 17 bases between them. This CDR3 spans 14 amino acids. CDR1 is DFQATT, CDR2 SNEGSKA, per germline (reference sequence). The chain's CDR3 is CSARRDSPGPEQYF. CDR3 nucleotides: TGCAGTGCTAGACGAGACTCTCCTGGCCCCGAGCAGTACTTC.